This is a list of T cell receptor beta chains from one sample in a study of blood T cells in healthy people across ages. TCRdb processed the 5' RACE reads anew with MiXCR; each CDR3 protein has one entry. The table has roughly 800,000 distinct CDR3 sequences, approximately 25% seen once; the top ten hold around 9.2%. A further study also used this sample, focusing on T cells of mothers and their children.

The sample was blood. Every receptor here comes from a boy aged 10-17 years in good health. CDR3s include the opening cysteine and the closing phenylalanine or tryptophan. A D gene is named only where the DNA matches it firmly. Rows may omit the clone size; those that give it use once, few, many or a size class.

J gene | clone size | D gene | V gene | CDR3 DNA | CDR3 protein
TRBJ2-7 | . | TRBD1 | TRBV5-5 | TGTGCCAGCAGCGCGGACAGGGGGCCCTACGAGCAGTACTTC | CASSADRGPYEQYF
TRBJ2-7 | few | TRBD2 | TRBV2 | TGTGCCAGCAAACTAGCGGGGGAGTACGAGCAGTACTTC | CASKLAGEYEQYF
TRBJ2-4 | few | . | TRBV7-2 | TGTGCCAGCAGCTCACAAGGGGGTATCAAAAACATTCAGTACTTC | CASSSQGGIKNIQYF
TRBJ2-5 | few | . | TRBV15 | TGTGCCACCAGCAGCACAGGAGGGGAAGAGACCCAGTACTTC | CATSSTGGEETQYF
TRBJ2-5 | . | . | TRBV29-1 | TGCAGCGTTGACGGGGGACCAGGACAAGAGACCCAGTACTTC | CSVDGGPGQETQYF
TRBJ2-5 | . | . | TRBV3-1 | TGTGCCAGCAGCCAAGATAGTCCGGGAGAGACCCAGTACTTC | CASSQDSPGETQYF
TRBJ2-2 | . | TRBD1 | TRBV19 | TGTGCCAGTAGGATCGGGACAGGGGAGACCGGGGAGCTGTTTTTT | CASRIGTGETGELFF
TRBJ2-3 | . | . | TRBV25-1 | TGTGCCAGCAGTGAAGCTACTAGCACAGATACGCAGTATTTT | CASSEATSTDTQYF
TRBJ2-7 | . | . | TRBV6-1 | TGTGCCAGCAGTGAATCGTACGGGCACTACGAGCAGTACTTC | CASSESYGHYEQYF
TRBJ2-1 | few | . | TRBV7-2 | TGTGCCAGCAGCTTTTCCCAGAGCTCCTACAATGAGCAGTTCTTC | CASSFSQSSYNEQFF
TRBJ2-2 | . | . | TRBV10-3 | TGTGCCATCAGCCCGGACTATAAAACCGGGGAGCTGTTTTTT | CAISPDYKTGELFF
TRBJ2-7 | few | . | TRBV12-5 | TGTGCTAGTGGTTTGGCCAGTGCCTACGAGCAGTACTTC | CASGLASAYEQYF
TRBJ1-1 | . | . | TRBV6-2/TRBV6-3 | TGTGCCAGCAGTTACATACGCTCCCTTGAAGCTTTCTTT | CASSYIRSLEAFF
TRBJ2-3 | . | . | TRBV7-8 | TGTGCCAGCAGCTTAGCGAGAGTGAGGATGTTTGCCGATACGCAGTATTTT | CASSLARVRMFADTQYF
TRBJ2-1 | . | TRBD2 | TRBV20-1 | TGCAGTGTTGGTGGGAGGGCGTCCCATGAGCAGTTCTTC | CSVGGRASHEQFF
TRBJ1-3 | few | TRBD1 | TRBV7-2 | TGTGCCAGCAGCCGCCGGGACAGGGGGCTTGGAAACACCATATATTTT | CASSRRDRGLGNTIYF
TRBJ1-1 | . | . | TRBV4-1 | TGCGCCAGCAGCGAAGGGGGAGAAGCTTTCTTT | CASSEGGEAFF
TRBJ2-1 | few | . | TRBV27 | TGTGCCAGCAGTTTAACCCTCTCGGGTCTAGGATTCAATGAGCAGTTCTTC | CASSLTLSGLGFNEQFF
TRBJ2-7 | . | . | TRBV4-2 | TGTGCCAGCATCCAAGACCCCACAGGGAGCTACGAGCAGTACTTC | CASIQDPTGSYEQYF
TRBJ1-4 | . | . | TRBV29-1 | TGCAGCGGGGATCTCGGAGGAGAAAAACTGTTTTTT | CSGDLGGEKLFF
TRBJ2-5 | . | TRBD2 | TRBV20-1 | TGCAGTGCTATCGGATGGGGTAGCGGGAAAGAGACCCAGTACTTC | CSAIGWGSGKETQYF
TRBJ1-4 | . | . | TRBV28 | TGTGCCAGCAGCCCACCACGGACAGTCGAAAAACTGTTTTTT | CASSPPRTVEKLFF
TRBJ1-1 | . | TRBD1 | TRBV10-3 | TGTGCCATCAGTGAGTTGGGACAGACTGAAGCTTTCTTT | CAISELGQTEAFF
TRBJ2-1 | few | TRBD2 | TRBV29-1 | TGCAGCGCCGAACCTAGCGGGGGGCGTAGGACATACAATGAGCAGTTCTTC | CSAEPSGGRRTYNEQFF
TRBJ1-3 | once | . | TRBV5-1 | TGCGCCAGCGTCTGGGGAAACACCATATATTTT | CASVWGNTIYF
TRBJ2-7 | few | TRBD2 | TRBV5-4 | TGTGCCAGCAGCTTCGGGACTAGCTACGAGCAGTCCTTC | CASSFGTSYEQSF
TRBJ2-5 | few | . | TRBV7-9 | TGTGCCAGCAGCTTAAATGGAGGGGTTCAAGAGACCCAGTACTTC | CASSLNGGVQETQYF
TRBJ2-5 | . | TRBD2 | TRBV9 | TGTGCCAGCAGCGAATCCAGTAGCGGGCTGGGAGAGACCCAGTACTTC | CASSESSSGLGETQYF
TRBJ2-3 | . | . | TRBV19 | TGTGCCAGTGCGAACCAGCCCACAGATACGCAGTATTTT | CASANQPTDTQYF
TRBJ2-5 | . | . | TRBV10-3 | TGTGCCATCAGCCCTTCCGACGGAGAAGAGACCCAGTACTTC | CAISPSDGEETQYF
TRBJ1-5 | few | . | TRBV27 | TGTGCCAGCAAGGAGTCCAGGGCAGACAATCAGCCCCAGCATTTT | CASKESRADNQPQHF
TRBJ1-1 | few | . | TRBV5-1 | TGCGCCAGCAGCTTGGCCACGGGCATTGAAGCTTTCTTT | CASSLATGIEAFF
TRBJ1-2 | few | TRBD1 | TRBV29-1 | TGCAGCGCCCCGGGACAGGGATTCGGTGGCTACACCTTC | CSAPGQGFGGYTF
TRBJ2-1 | few | . | TRBV4-3 | TGCGCCAGCAGCCAAGTACGCACTTCCTACAATGAGCAGTTCTTC | CASSQVRTSYNEQFF
TRBJ2-1 | few | TRBD2 | TRBV15 | TGTGCCACCAGGGCGTACTTACCGGGACTAGCGGGAGTTCCCAATGAGCAGTTCTTC | CATRAYLPGLAGVPNEQFF
TRBJ2-5 | . | . | TRBV24-1 | TGTGCCACCAGTGACCTTAGCGCCGCCGGAGAGACCCAGTACTTC | CATSDLSAAGETQYF
TRBJ1-2 | few | . | TRBV6-5 | TGTGCCAGCAGTTACGGAGTACAGGGCGGCGGCTACACCTTC | CASSYGVQGGGYTF
TRBJ2-5 | few | . | TRBV28 | TGTGCCAGCAGTTTACTTTCGAAGACCCAGTACTTC | CASSLLSKTQYF
TRBJ1-1 | . | TRBD1 | TRBV6-1 | TGTGCCAGCAGTTTAACAGGGGATTGGGAATTCTTT | CASSLTGDWEFF
TRBJ2-5 | few | . | TRBV3-1 | TGTGCCAGCACCCTCGCTCCGGGAGCAGGAGAGACCCAGTACTTC | CASTLAPGAGETQYF
TRBJ1-2 | . | . | TRBV12-3/TRBV12-4 | TGTGCCAACAGTTTAGCGCTATCAGGGGATGGCTACACCTTC | CANSLALSGDGYTF
TRBJ1-1 | few | . | TRBV20-1 | TGCAGTGCTAGAGATGCCAGGATGAACACTGAAGCTTTCTTT | CSARDARMNTEAFF
TRBJ2-7 | few | . | TRBV21-1 | TGTGCCAGCAGCTCACCCAGCTCCTACGAGCAGTACTTC | CASSSPSSYEQYF
TRBJ1-4 | few | . | TRBV28 | TGTGCCAGCAGTTTTCAGGAGGAAAAACTGTTTTTT | CASSFQEEKLFF
TRBJ1-4 | . | . | TRBV15 | TGTGCCACCAGCAGTTCTCCTTGGACCCAACCGGGGGGAAAACTGTTTTTT | CATSSSPWTQPGGKLFF
TRBJ2-7 | few | . | TRBV6-5 | TGTGCCAGCAGCAACGCTGGGCACGAGCAGTACTTC | CASSNAGHEQYF
TRBJ2-7 | . | . | TRBV7-2 | TGTGCCAGCAGCTTACTCCCCTGGGAGCAGTACTTC | CASSLLPWEQYF
TRBJ2-2 | few | TRBD2 | TRBV4-1 | TGCGCCAGCAGCCAAGGACTAGCGGGAGGCGGCACCGGGGAGCTGTTTTTT | CASSQGLAGGGTGELFF
TRBJ2-1 | . | . | TRBV29-1 | TGCAGCGTTGTCCTCAGGGGCTCCTACAATGAGCAGTTCTTC | CSVVLRGSYNEQFF
TRBJ2-7 | . | . | TRBV4-3 | TGCGCCAGCAGCCAAGATCCAGAGACGAATAACTACGAGCAGTACTTC | CASSQDPETNNYEQYF
TRBJ1-4 | few | . | TRBV29-1 | TGCAGCGTTGCGGCAGGGGACGAAAAACTGTTTTTT | CSVAAGDEKLFF
TRBJ2-3 | few | TRBD1 | TRBV4-1 | TGCGCCAGCAGCCAAGGAACCGGGACAGGGGACACAGATACGCAGTATTTT | CASSQGTGTGDTDTQYF
TRBJ2-5 | . | TRBD2 | TRBV6-6 | TGTGCCAGCAGGCCCCTACTAGCGGGAGGGCAAGAGACCCAGTACTTC | CASRPLLAGGQETQYF
TRBJ2-5 | . | TRBD1 | TRBV24-1 | TGTGCCACCAGGGGGACAGGGAGAGAGACCCAGTACTTC | CATRGTGRETQYF
TRBJ2-3 | . | . | TRBV19 | TGTGCCAGTAGTATGGCAGGGGCGGAAGATACGCAGTATTTT | CASSMAGAEDTQYF
TRBJ2-1 | . | . | TRBV7-8 | TGTGCCAGCAGCCCCGACCTTGAGCAGTTCTTC | CASSPDLEQFF